The sequence of this T cell receptor beta chain was determined in a study of T-cell reconstitution after alpha-beta-depleted transplantation in children. For TCRbeta, the library was prepared with unique molecular identifiers. MiXCR was run by TCRdb on the PCR reads, yielding one entry per CDR3 protein. There are 7,000 to 9,500 distinct CDR3 sequences in the sample; about an eighth occur only once, and roughly 45% lies in the top ten. This clonotype was observed at least ten times. CDR3 length: 12 amino acids. Germline V gene sequence: CDR1 SNHLY, CDR2 FYNNEI. Unmatched junction bases numbered 0, after V lost 8 bases and J lost 6 bases.

The source of this sequence is a patient between 2 and 9 years old who had a stem cell transplant for inherited bone marrow failure, so the T cells may come from the graft donor. The sequencing used PBMCs, mostly from graft donor cells, collected 60 days after TCRalphabeta/CD19-depleted stem cell transplant. The chain is built from TRBV2 and TRBJ2-7; 14 bases agree with TRBD2. The DNA for the CDR3 is TGTGCCAGCGGGACTAGCGGGAGCGAGCAGTACTTC. Its protein is CASGTSGSEQYF.